In this sample, the clone carrying this TCR beta chain turned up once. Being free of ophthalmopathy for 18 months of follow-up defined stable hyperthyroidism. CDR3 length equals 14 residues. Germline V gene sequence: CDR1 DFQATT, CDR2 SNEGSKA (reference sequence). V lost 3 bases to trimming and J lost 1 base; unmatched junction nucleotides: 6. This record belongs to a study of Graves' ophthalmopathy and Graves' hyperthyroidism. In the study overall: The study drew peripheral blood at initial diagnosis, before any treatment.

The authors amplified TCR beta CDR3 regions, and they did so from RNA transcripts for repertoire sequencing. HTBI primers primed a first-round RT-PCR, and a second-round multiplex PCR followed. One entry per CDR3 protein results from TCRdb running MiXCR on the multiplex PCR reads. The sample includes fewer than 650,000 distinct CDR3 sequences, around a fifth of them seen just once. The sample comprised peripheral blood. The clonotype was recovered from a young woman with stable Graves' hyperthyroidism. Some clones in this sample may be carry-over from other donors' samples. The J gene is TRBJ2-7, the V gene TRBV20-1; TRBD1 matches 7 bases. As DNA, the CDR3 is TGCAGTGCTAGGCGCGCAGGGGGATCCTACGAGCAGTACTTC. Translated, it gives CSARRAGGSYEQYF.